The 8 T cell receptor beta chains presented below share a single source sample, sequenced in a study of control samples from healthy donors and cancer patients. Data came from immunoSEQ multiplex PCR; TCRdb stores just in-frame clones and leaves some out. This table has 160,000 or so clones, 96% appearing once. The sample taken for sequencing was blood. These receptors all come from a woman between 25 and 40 years old in good health.

J is TRBJ2-1 and V is TRBV2; 7 bases line up with TRBD1. This CDR3 contains 14 residues. Germline V gene data show CDR1 as SNHLY and CDR2 as FYNNEI. V was clipped by 4 bases and J by 8 bases; unmatched bases: 8. The chain's CDR3 is CASSVVTGRYEQFF. CDR3 coding DNA: TGTGCCAGCAGTGTGGTGACAGGGCGGTATGAGCAGTTCTTC.

The J gene is TRBJ2-1, the V gene TRBV11-2; D not resolved. Trimming cost V 5 bases and J 2 bases, with 13 bases left between them. Looked up from germline, CDR1 is SGHAT and CDR2 is FQNNGV. This CDR3 contains 15 residues. The CDR3 region is CASSKVGQTYNEQFF. The CDR3 DNA is TGTGCCAGCAGCAAAGTGGGCCAGACCTACAATGAGCAGTTCTTC.

This sequence joins TRBV7-8 and TRBJ1-1, with D unresolved. The CDR3 is 12 amino acids. V gave up 7 bases and J gave up 0 bases, with 6 bases separating them. CDR1 and CDR2 from the germline V gene are SGHVS and FQNEAQ. CDR3 region: CASTELNTEAFF. The CDR3 nucleotides read TGTGCCAGCACCGAGCTGAACACTGAAGCTTTCTTT.

The V and J genes are TRBV5-4 and TRBJ1-1; D is ambiguous. This CDR3 is 14 amino acids long. Germline assignment: CDR1 SGHNT and CDR2 YYREEE (reference sequence). Trimming cost V 4 bases and J 4 bases, with 14 bases left between them. CDR3 amino acids: CASSQEVHATEAFF. The CDR3 region has the DNA TGTGCCAGCAGCCAAGAGGTGCACGCCACTGAAGCTTTCTTT.

The chain combines TRBV10-3 with TRBJ2-3; D perhaps matches TRBD1 (5 bases). The V gene lost 0 bases and the J gene lost 6 bases, with 13 bases spanning the gap. There are 15 residues in the CDR3. Germline assignment: CDR1 ENHRY and CDR2 SYGVKD. The CDR3 sequence is CAISESPRQKDTQYF. In nucleotides, the CDR3 is TGTGCCATCAGTGAGTCTCCCAGACAGAAGGATACGCAGTATTTT.

This chain connects TRBV7-9 to TRBJ2-5; possible D gene TRBD1, 7 bases. In germline, CDR1 is SEHNR, CDR2 FQNEAQ (reference sequence). The CDR3 sequence is 14 residues long. V was clipped by 5 bases and J by 2 bases, with 12 bases between them. CDR3 nucleotide sequence: TGTGCCAGCAGCCTCGGGGGACAGCAAGAGACCCAGTACTTC. Its protein product is CASSLGGQQETQYF.

The chain recombines TRBV28 with TRBJ2-7, with TRBD1 matching over 11 bases. This CDR3 contains 16 residues. The germline gives CDR1 MDHEN, CDR2 SYDVKM. Losses at the gene ends were 3 bases for V and 1 base for J; bases not matched to a gene: 5. The CDR3 DNA reads as TGTGCCAGCAGTTTTCTGGACAGGGGGCCGTCCTACGAGCAGTACTTC. Amino acid sequence: CASSFLDRGPSYEQYF.

In this sample, this clone turned up once. J is TRBJ2-7 and V is TRBV30; D is unresolved. This CDR3 has 14 amino acids. Germline loops: CDR1 GTSNPN, CDR2 SVGIG (reference sequence). V gave up 3 bases and J gave up 7 bases, with 19 bases separating them. The DNA of the CDR3 is TGTGCCTGGAGATTCGGCAACCCGACCCGGGAGCAGTACTTC. It encodes CAWRFGNPTREQYF.